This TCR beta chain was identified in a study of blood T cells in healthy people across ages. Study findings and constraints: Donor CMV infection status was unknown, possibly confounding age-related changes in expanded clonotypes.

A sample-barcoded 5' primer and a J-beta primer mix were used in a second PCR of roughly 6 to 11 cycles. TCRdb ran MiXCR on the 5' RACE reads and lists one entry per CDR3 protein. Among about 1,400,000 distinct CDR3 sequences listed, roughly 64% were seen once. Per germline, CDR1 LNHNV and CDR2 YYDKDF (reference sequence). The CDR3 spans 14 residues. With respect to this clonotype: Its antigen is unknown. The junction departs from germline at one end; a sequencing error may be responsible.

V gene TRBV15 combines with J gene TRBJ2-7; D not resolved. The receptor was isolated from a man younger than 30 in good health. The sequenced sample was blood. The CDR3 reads CATSGDLVAYEQYF. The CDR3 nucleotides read TGTGCCACCAGCGGAGATCTGGTTGCCTACGAGCAGTACTTC.